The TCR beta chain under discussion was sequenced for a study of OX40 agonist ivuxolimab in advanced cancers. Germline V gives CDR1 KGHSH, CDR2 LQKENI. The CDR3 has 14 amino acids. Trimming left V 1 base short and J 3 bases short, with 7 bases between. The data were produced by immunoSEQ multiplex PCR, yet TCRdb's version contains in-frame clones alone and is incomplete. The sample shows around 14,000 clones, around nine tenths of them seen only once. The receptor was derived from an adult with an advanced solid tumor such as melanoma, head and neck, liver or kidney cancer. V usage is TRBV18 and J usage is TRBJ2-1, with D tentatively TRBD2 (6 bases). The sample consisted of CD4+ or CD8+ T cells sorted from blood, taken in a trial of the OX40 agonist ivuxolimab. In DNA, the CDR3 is TGTGCCAGCTCACCACGGGGGGTCTACAATGAGCAGTTCTTC. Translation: CASSPRGVYNEQFF.